This TCR beta chain was found in a study of cytotoxic CD8 clonotypes in ibrutinib-treated CLL listed by TCRdb under 2021. In terms of the full investigation: The cohort was composed of 11 relapsed/refractory and about 16 treatment-naive patients; IGHV unmutated status was identified in about 17 patients. Response samples were taken after a median of approximately a year on treatment, ranging from about 6 to 36 months. Longitudinal samples were available for 26 of the 86 trial participants. Cryopreserved peripheral blood mononuclear cells were collected at three points: before therapy, at response, and at either sustained remission or disease progression. Partial responses were observed in approximately 24 patients and complete responses in 2; after a median follow-up of 68 months, remission was maintained in approximately 14 patients and progression was observed in approximately 12. Samples averaged roughly 280,000 productive templates and tens of thousands of productive rearrangements.

Concerning this clone itself: Its specific antigen is unknown. Base-call qualities are not available, and no considerably larger clone is one nucleotide away.

V is clipped by 8 bases and J by 4 bases, and the sequence between their germline boundaries is 11 bases long. Taken from cysteine to phenylalanine, the CDR3 has 12 residues. Only CDR3 DNA remains: 36 bases, in frame from the first base. CDR1 MDHEN and CDR2 SYDVKM are derived from the germline V gene. A MiSeq instrument was used for deep resolution sequencing, which targeted depths ranging from 1 in 1 million up to 1 in 200,000 T cells, with coverage averaging 10x for each clonotype. The immunoSEQ hsTCRB Kit was used to generate the TCR beta libraries. The study's processing was this. ImmunoSEQ Data Assistant and ImmunoSEQ Analyzer were used for data analysis, and V, D and J genes were assigned according to IMGT definitions. Clonality, with values ranging from 0 to 1, was calculated as one minus the normalized Shannon entropy of productive rearrangement frequencies. Only overrepresented clonotypes making up at least 0.05% of the repertoire of each patient were included in the public clonotype analysis. Repertoires from about a dozen age-matched healthy donors in immuneACCESS were used as clonality controls. TCRdb limited this immuneACCESS table to in-frame rearrangements with V and J called. A share of clones is missing; checked studies link under half to unresolved V genes, and the rest is unexplained. V, J and clone size are those of that table, while D and trimming were read from the DNA. The sample table lists tens of thousands of clones, roughly 50% of them with a count of one. Jointly, the top ten make up 18% of the sample.

Approximately 2 micrograms of genomic DNA were extracted from cryopreserved PBMCs for TCR beta library preparation. Longitudinal blood samples from CLL patients on ibrutinib monotherapy were analyzed using high-throughput TCR beta sequencing. The patients took part in an open-label, single-center phase 2 trial of ibrutinib monotherapy. Points the paper makes about the study in general: Clonality rose at ibrutinib response, remained stable during sustained remission, and dropped back toward baseline at progression. Sampling times were not matched between sustained-remission and progressing patients, and lymph node repertoires were not studied. Baseline clonality was found to be higher than that of age-matched healthy donors and was strongly correlated with circulating CD8+ T-cell counts. Public clonotypes were found to be uncommon and were observed to contract or remain stable during treatment; the increase in clonality was shown to reflect expansion of private clonotypes at ibrutinib response.

The V and J segments used are TRBV28 and TRBJ1-2; tentative D gene TRBD1, with 5 bases matching. Sequenced here: PBMCs, sampled before ibrutinib treatment. The clonotype was recovered from a human donor with chronic lymphocytic leukemia. CDR3 loop: CASRLGGYGYTF. The nucleotide sequence is TGTGCCAGCCGATTGGGGGGCTATGGCTACACCTTC.